This T cell receptor (beta chain) was captured by sequencing in a study of CD8 T cells in ankylosing spondylitis. On this clonotype itself: Its target is unknown.

Regarding the study as a whole: Past studies reported some motif variants in reactive arthritis synovial fluid and blood. In ankylosing spondylitis blood, a motif of about eight highly homologous TCR beta variants appeared characteristic. Reports say disease-linked clones showed up significantly more in matched ankylosing spondylitis synovial fluid. The disease-linked clones had a CD8+ phenotype and low blood frequencies.

The authors made TCR beta libraries by quantitative 5'-RACE with molecular barcodes. TCRdb fed the 5' RACE reads into MiXCR, producing one record per CDR3 protein. In the table there are roughly 220,000 distinct CDR3 sequences, about 17% of which are singletons. CDR3 length equals 15 residues. Germline V gene sequence: CDR1 LGHNA, CDR2 YSLEER. V was cut by 4 bases and J by 2 bases, with 13 bases left in between. This chain connects TRBV4-3 to TRBJ2-3; D remains unclear. The sample was blood, either unsorted or a sorted T cell fraction (not recorded which). This TCR was recovered from a male donor with ankylosing spondylitis. The DNA of the CDR3 is TGCGCCAGCAGCCCCCGACTCACCACCACAGATACGCAGTATTTT. Its translation is CASSPRLTTTDTQYF.